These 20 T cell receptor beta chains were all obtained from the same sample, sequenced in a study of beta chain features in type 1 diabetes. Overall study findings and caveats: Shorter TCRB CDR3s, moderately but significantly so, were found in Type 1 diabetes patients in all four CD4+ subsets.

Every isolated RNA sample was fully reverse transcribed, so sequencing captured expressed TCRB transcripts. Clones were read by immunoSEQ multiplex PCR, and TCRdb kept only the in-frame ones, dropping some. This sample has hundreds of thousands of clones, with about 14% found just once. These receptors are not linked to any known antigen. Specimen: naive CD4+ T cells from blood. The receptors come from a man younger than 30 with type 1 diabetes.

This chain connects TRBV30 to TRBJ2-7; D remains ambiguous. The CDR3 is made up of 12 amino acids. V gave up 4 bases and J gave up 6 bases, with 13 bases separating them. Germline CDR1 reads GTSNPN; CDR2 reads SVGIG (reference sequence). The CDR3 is CAWNDGPGEQYF. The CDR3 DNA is TGTGCCTGGAATGACGGGCCCGGCGAGCAGTACTTC. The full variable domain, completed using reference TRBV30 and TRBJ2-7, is SQTIHQWPATLVQPVGSPLSLECTVEGTSNPNLYWYRQAAGRGLQLLFYSVGIGQISSEVPQNLSASRPQDRQFILSSKKLLLSDSGFYLCAWNDGPGEQYFGPGTRLTVT.

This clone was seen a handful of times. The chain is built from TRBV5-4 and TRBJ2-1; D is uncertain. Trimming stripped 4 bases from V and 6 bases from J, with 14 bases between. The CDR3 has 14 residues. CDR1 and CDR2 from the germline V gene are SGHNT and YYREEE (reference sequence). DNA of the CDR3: TGTGCCAGCAGCGTGAGTGGGATGACCAATGAGCAGTTCTTC. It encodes CASSVSGMTNEQFF.

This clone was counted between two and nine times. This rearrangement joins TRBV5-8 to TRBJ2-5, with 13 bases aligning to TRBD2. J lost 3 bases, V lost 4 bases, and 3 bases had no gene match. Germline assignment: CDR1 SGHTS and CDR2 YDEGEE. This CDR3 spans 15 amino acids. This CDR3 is CASSGGLAGKETQYF. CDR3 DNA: TGTGCCAGCAGCGGGGGACTAGCGGGGAAAGAGACCCAGTACTTC.

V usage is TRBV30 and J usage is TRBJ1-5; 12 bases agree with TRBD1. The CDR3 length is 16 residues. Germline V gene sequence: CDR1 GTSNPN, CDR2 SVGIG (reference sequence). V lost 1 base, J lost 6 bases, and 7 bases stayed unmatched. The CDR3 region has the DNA TGTGCCTGGAGTGGGGGACAGGGGGCCTCTCGTCAGCCCCAGCATTTT. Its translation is CAWSGGQGASRQPQHF.

The CDR3 is CAWSVFQEAGELFF. CDR3 DNA: TGTGCCTGGAGTGTATTTCAGGAAGCCGGGGAGCTGTTTTTT. The V gene is TRBV30, the J gene TRBJ2-2; the D is unclear. Germline V gene data show CDR1 as GTSNPN and CDR2 as SVGIG (reference sequence). V gave up 0 bases and J gave up 6 bases, with 11 bases separating them. The CDR3 runs 14 residues.

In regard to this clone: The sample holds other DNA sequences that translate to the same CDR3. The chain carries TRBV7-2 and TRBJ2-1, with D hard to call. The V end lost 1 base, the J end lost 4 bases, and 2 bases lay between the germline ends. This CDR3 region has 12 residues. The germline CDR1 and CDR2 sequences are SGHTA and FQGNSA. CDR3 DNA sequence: TGTGCCAGCAGCTTAGTTTACAATGAGCAGTTCTTC. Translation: CASSLVYNEQFF.

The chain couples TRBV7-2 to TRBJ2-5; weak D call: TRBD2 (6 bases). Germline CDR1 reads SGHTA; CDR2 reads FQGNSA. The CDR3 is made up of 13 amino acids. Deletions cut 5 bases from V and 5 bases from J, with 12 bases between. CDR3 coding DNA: TGTGCCAGCAGCGGAGGGGCAGGGGAGACCCAGTACTTC. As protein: CASSGGAGETQYF.

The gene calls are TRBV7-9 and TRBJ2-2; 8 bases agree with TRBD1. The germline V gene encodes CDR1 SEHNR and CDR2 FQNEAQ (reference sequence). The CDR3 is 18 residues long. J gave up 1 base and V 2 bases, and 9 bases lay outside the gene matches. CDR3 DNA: TGTGCCAGCAGCTTAAGTTGGATGGGGACAGGGAACACCGGGGAGCTGTTTTTT. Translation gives CASSLSWMGTGNTGELFF.

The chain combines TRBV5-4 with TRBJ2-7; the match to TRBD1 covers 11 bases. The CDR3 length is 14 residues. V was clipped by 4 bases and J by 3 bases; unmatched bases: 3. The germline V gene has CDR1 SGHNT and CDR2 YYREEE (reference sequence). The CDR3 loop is CASSVGQGVYEQYF. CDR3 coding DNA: TGTGCCAGCAGCGTGGGACAGGGGGTCTACGAGCAGTACTTC.

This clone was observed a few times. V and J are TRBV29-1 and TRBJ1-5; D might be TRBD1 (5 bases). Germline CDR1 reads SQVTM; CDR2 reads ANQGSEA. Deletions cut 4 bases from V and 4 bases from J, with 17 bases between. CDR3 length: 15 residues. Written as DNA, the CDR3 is TGCAGCGTTGCCCTCCAGGGAGGATCGAATCAGCCCCAGCATTTT. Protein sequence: CSVALQGGSNQPQHF.

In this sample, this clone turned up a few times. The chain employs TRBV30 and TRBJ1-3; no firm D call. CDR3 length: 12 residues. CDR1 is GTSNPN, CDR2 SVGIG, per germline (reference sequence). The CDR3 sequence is CARTDSGNTIYF. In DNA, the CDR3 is TGTGCAAGGACGGACTCTGGAAACACCATATATTTT.

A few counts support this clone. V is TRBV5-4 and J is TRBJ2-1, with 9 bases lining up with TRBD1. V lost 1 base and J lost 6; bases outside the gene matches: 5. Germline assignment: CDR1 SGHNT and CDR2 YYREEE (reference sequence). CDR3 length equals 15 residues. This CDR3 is CASSLSQGALNEQFF. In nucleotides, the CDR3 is TGTGCCAGCAGCTTGTCACAGGGGGCACTCAATGAGCAGTTCTTC. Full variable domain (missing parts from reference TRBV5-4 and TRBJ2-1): ETGVTQSPTHLIKTRGQQVTLRCSSQSGHNTVSWYQQALGQGPQFIFQYYREEENGRGNFPPRFSGLQFPNYSSELNVNALELDDSALYLCASSLSQGALNEQFFGPGTRLTVL.

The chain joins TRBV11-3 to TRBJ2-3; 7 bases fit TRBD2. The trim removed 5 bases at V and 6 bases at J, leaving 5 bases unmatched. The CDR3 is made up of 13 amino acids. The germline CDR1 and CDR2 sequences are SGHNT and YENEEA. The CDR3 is CASSIGTKDTQYF. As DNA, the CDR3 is TGTGCCAGCAGCATCGGGACTAAGGATACGCAGTATTTT.

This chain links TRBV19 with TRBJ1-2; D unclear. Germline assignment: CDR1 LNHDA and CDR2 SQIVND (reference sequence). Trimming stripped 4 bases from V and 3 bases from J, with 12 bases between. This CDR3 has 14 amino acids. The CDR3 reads CASSTRRTDYGYTF. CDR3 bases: TGTGCCAGTAGTACACGGCGCACCGACTATGGCTACACCTTC.

CDR3 DNA: TGTGCCAGCAGCTTAATGGACACTGAAGCTTTCTTT. Translation: CASSLMDTEAFF. The chain employs TRBV7-8 and TRBJ1-1; D uncertain. This CDR3 spans 12 amino acids. Trimming removed 2 bases from V and 3 bases from J, with 4 bases in between. Germline assignment: CDR1 SGHVS and CDR2 FQNEAQ.

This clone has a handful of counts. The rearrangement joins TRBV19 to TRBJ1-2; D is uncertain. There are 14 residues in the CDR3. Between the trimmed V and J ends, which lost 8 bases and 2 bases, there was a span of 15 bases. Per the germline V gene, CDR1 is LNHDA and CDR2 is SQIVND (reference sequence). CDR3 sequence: CASSRGLQNYGYTF. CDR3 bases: TGTGCCAGTTCCCGGGGTCTACAAAACTATGGCTACACCTTC. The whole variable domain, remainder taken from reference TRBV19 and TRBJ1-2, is DGGITQSPKYLFRKEGQNVTLSCEQNLNHDAMYWYRQDPGQGLRLIYYSQIVNDFQKGDIAEGYSVSREKKESFPLTVTSAQKNPTAFYLCASSRGLQNYGYTFGSGTRLTVV.

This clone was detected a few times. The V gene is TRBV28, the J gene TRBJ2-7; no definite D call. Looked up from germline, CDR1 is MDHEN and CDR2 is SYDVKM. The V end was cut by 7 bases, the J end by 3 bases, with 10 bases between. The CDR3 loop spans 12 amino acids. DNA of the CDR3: TGTGCCAGCATGGCCCAAGGCTACGAGCAGTACTTC. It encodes CASMAQGYEQYF.

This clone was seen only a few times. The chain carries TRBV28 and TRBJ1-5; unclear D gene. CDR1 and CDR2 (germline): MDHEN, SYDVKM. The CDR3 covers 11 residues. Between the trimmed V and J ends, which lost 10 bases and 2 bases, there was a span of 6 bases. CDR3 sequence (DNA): TGTGCCACCGACGGCAATCAGCCCCAGCATTTT. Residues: CATDGNQPQHF.

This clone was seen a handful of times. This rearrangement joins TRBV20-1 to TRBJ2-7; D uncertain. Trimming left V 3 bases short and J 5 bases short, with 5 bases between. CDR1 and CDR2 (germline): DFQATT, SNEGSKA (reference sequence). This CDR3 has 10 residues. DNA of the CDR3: TGCAGTGCTAGTCAGGACGAGCAGTACTTC. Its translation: CSASQDEQYF.

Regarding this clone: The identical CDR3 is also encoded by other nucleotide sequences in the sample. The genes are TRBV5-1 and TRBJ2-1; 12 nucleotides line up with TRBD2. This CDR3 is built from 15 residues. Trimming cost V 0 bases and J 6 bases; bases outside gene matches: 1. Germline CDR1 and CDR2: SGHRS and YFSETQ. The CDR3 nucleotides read TGCGCCAGCAGCTTGGGACTAGCGGGAGCCAATGAGCAGTTCTTC. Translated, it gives CASSLGLAGANEQFF.